These T cell receptor beta chains were read from a single sample in a study of glioma-infiltrating T cells after dendritic cell vaccination. Assay used: immunoSEQ multiplex PCR; TCRdb lists only in-frame clones, some missing. The data contain some 70,000 clones, about 86% of them seen just once; the ten biggest clones take up around 8%. The sequenced sample was blood, obtained before dendritic cell vaccination. The receptors were gathered from a human donor with glioblastoma. CDR3s include the opening cysteine and the closing phenylalanine or tryptophan. D genes are given only for firm matches. Rows may omit the clone size; those that give it use once, few, many or a size class.

j_call | clone_size | v_call | d_call | cdr3_aa
TRBJ2-3 | . | TRBV27 | TRBD2 | CASSPLAGATDTQYF
TRBJ2-3 | . | TRBV9 | . | CASSVGSSGFFLSTDTQYF
TRBJ2-3 | once | TRBV9 | . | CASSANPRVTDTQYF
TRBJ2-1 | . | TRBV11-3 | TRBD2 | CASSLDAGGEQFF
TRBJ2-1 | once | TRBV5-1 | TRBD2 | CASSGRTSKNEQFF
TRBJ1-2 | . | TRBV10-3 | TRBD1 | CAISAGTGTRNYGYTF
TRBJ1-1 | few | TRBV10-2 | . | CASSESRRGEAFF
TRBJ1-2 | few | TRBV6-5 | . | CASRKEQQHGYTF
TRBJ2-7 | few | TRBV5-1 | . | CASSLEGGTSSYEQYF
TRBJ2-2 | once | TRBV9 | . | CASSVAAGALNTGELFF
TRBJ1-5 | . | TRBV9 | . | CASSLDFRSNQPQHF
TRBJ1-2 | . | TRBV18 | TRBD1 | CASSPLPGQDYGYTF
TRBJ2-3 | . | TRBV7-9 | . | CASSLAYQEGLTDTQYF
TRBJ1-3 | . | TRBV5-4 | TRBD1 | CASSLDYRGRTGNTIYF
TRBJ1-4 | . | TRBV2 | . | CASSDGGNEKLFF
TRBJ1-4 | . | TRBV28 | . | CASSLTQGGEKLFF
TRBJ1-2 | . | TRBV29-1 | . | CSVVRAGGYTF
TRBJ2-7 | . | TRBV5-4 | . | CASRHDRGNYEQYF
TRBJ1-4 | . | TRBV4-2 | TRBD1 | CASSRRQGEDEKLFF
TRBJ2-1 | . | TRBV2 | TRBD2 | CASSKEVWEGEQFF
TRBJ1-5 | . | TRBV4-2 | . | CASSRETGTNQPQHF
TRBJ2-7 | . | TRBV5-1 | . | CASSSTGLPYEQYF